Presented here are 17 T cell receptor beta chains from one specimen sequenced in a study of response to subunit inactivated influenza vaccine. MiXCR, applied by TCRdb to the RT-PCR reads, yields one record per CDR3 protein. The table records roughly 570,000 distinct CDR3 sequences, over 10% of them present only once. The specimen comprised PBMCs from blood, sampled 45 days after vaccination. Receptors were obtained from a man aged 50 or older who received an inactivated influenza vaccine.

This clonotype has at least ten counts. The chain recombines TRBV21-1 with TRBJ2-3; TRBD2, the table's D call, lacks a check against the DNA. TRBV21-1 is labeled a pseudogene. This CDR3 spans 18 amino acids. The CDR3 protein is CASSEIPKTSGASDTQYF. CDR3 DNA sequence: TGTGCCAGCAGCGAAATACCGAAGACTAGCGGGGCTTCAGATACGCAGTATTTT.

This clonotype was seen only a few times. The gene calls are TRBV12-3 or TRBV12-4 and TRBJ2-3; possible D gene TRBD2, 7 bases. The CDR3 is made up of 18 amino acids. Trimming shortened V by 0 bases and J by 4 bases, and 20 bases separated the two germline ends. The CDR3 region has the DNA TGTGCCAGCAGTTTAGCGCGTGGGTGGGGGGGCGTTGCAGATACGCAGTATTTT. Translation gives CASSLARGWGGVADTQYF.

V usage is TRBV20-1 and J usage is TRBJ2-1; D gene uncertain. The V end was cut by 5 bases, the J end by 6 bases, with 11 bases between. Germline values: CDR1 DFQATT, CDR2 SNEGSKA (reference sequence). This CDR3 comprises 12 residues. CDR3 protein: CSAQGQVNEQFF. The CDR3 DNA is TGCAGTGCTCAAGGGCAGGTCAATGAGCAGTTCTTC.

This clonotype has a handful of counts. The CDR3 coding sequence is TGTGCCAGCTCAGCCGGGGGAGGAGGTCGCCTGTACAATGAGCAGTTCTTC. This codes for CASSAGGGGRLYNEQFF. V is TRBV18 and J is TRBJ2-1; D is perhaps TRBD2 (6 bases). Germline-derived CDR1 and CDR2 are KGHSH and LQKENI. The germline V and J ends were trimmed by 5 bases and 4 bases, with 21 bases remaining between them. CDR3 length: 17 amino acids. The full variable domain, completed using reference TRBV18 and TRBJ2-1, is NAGVMQNPRHLVRRRGQEARLRCSPMKGHSHVYWYRQLPEEGLKFMVYLQKENIIDESGMPKERFSAEFPKEGPSILRIQQVVRGDSAAYFCASSAGGGGRLYNEQFFGPGTRLTVL.

The chain recombines TRBV12-3 or TRBV12-4 with TRBJ2-4, with 10 bases fitting TRBD1. The CDR3 length is 16 residues. V shed 5 bases and J 6 bases; nucleotides not matched to a gene: 10. The CDR3 loop reads CASSRQGAWLGNIQYF. The CDR3 bases are TGTGCCAGCAGTCGACAGGGGGCTTGGTTAGGAAACATTCAGTACTTC.

In its sample, this clonotype was seen a few times. This chain links TRBV20-1 with TRBJ2-1; unclear D gene. The CDR3 is 14 amino acids. Trimming took off 6 bases at V and 7 bases at J, with 19 bases between the two ends. Germline CDR1 reads DFQATT; CDR2 reads SNEGSKA (reference sequence). In nucleotides, the CDR3 is TGCAGTGCCACATCTGGACGGAAAAGTAATGAGCAGTTCTTC. Amino acids: CSATSGRKSNEQFF.

V gene TRBV20-1 combines with J gene TRBJ1-6; no clear D gene. Germline-derived CDR1 and CDR2 are DFQATT and SNEGSKA (reference sequence). This CDR3 region has 17 residues. V gave up 0 bases and J gave up 5 bases, with 17 bases separating them. The CDR3 loop reads CSARDRTPSTDNSPLHF. For the CDR3, the DNA is TGCAGTGCTAGAGATCGAACTCCCTCGACCGATAATTCACCCCTCCACTTT.

This sequence joins TRBV7-9 and TRBJ1-6; a weak D match, TRBD1 (5 bases). Germline loops: CDR1 SEHNR, CDR2 FQNEAQ (reference sequence). With 3 bases removed from V and 9 bases from J, the gap between germline ends came to 9 bases. The CDR3 consists of 13 residues. The CDR3 loop reads CASSFSGFSPLHF. The CDR3 region has the DNA TGTGCCAGCAGCTTCTCAGGGTTTTCACCCCTCCACTTT.

The table lists this clonotype with many counts. The chain couples TRBV20-1 to TRBJ1-1; D remains ambiguous. The CDR3 sequence is 13 residues long. Germline CDR1 DFQATT, CDR2 SNEGSKA (reference sequence). V gave up 3 bases and J gave up 1 base, with 9 bases separating them. The CDR3 DNA reads TGCAGTGCTAGTCGGTCAAAGAACACTGAAGCTTTCTTT. Amino acid sequence: CSASRSKNTEAFF.

The J gene is TRBJ2-2, the V gene TRBV30; D perhaps matches TRBD2 (7 bases). The CDR3 contains 14 residues. V lost 3 bases and J 4 bases, leaving 12 bases between the germline ends. Germline values: CDR1 GTSNPN, CDR2 SVGIG (reference sequence). CDR3 nucleotide sequence: TGTGCCTGGAGAGGGGGGGTTAGCACCGGGGAGCTGTTTTTT. Protein product: CAWRGGVSTGELFF.

In its sample, this clonotype was seen a few times. The genes are TRBV25-1 and TRBJ1-2, with D maybe TRBD1 (6 bases). V gave up 0 bases and J gave up 3 bases, with 14 bases separating them. This CDR3 comprises 16 residues. CDR1 is MGHDK, CDR2 SYGVNS, per germline. The CDR3 DNA sequence: TGTGCCAGCAGTGAATATACCGGTAGGGGGGACTATGGCTACACCTTC. This translates into CASSEYTGRGDYGYTF.

The chain employs TRBV7-9 and TRBJ1-3; no clear D gene. V lost 1 base, J lost 0 bases, and 13 bases lay in between. Germline V CDR1 and CDR2: SEHNR, FQNEAQ (reference sequence). There are 17 residues in the CDR3. The CDR3 region is CASSLEWRTLSGNTIYF. The CDR3, as DNA: TGTGCCAGCAGCTTAGAGTGGCGCACCCTCTCTGGAAACACCATATATTTT.

Worth noting for this clonotype: A much more abundant neighbour one base away suggests this may be a read error. This rearrangement joins TRBV6-1 to TRBJ2-7, with TRBD1 identical over 7 bases. Per the germline V gene, CDR1 is MNHNS and CDR2 is SASEGT. The CDR3 spans 15 residues. CDR3 loop: CASTGSRDRSYERYF. The CDR3 DNA follows: TGTGCCAGCACTGGGTCCCGGGACAGATCCTACGAGCGGTACTTC.

This clonotype showed up just a few times. The rearrangement uses TRBV30 and TRBJ2-7; D possibly corresponds to TRBD2 (6 bases). The germline CDR1 and CDR2 sequences are GTSNPN and SVGIG (reference sequence). This CDR3 contains 14 residues. V lost 7 bases, J lost 3 bases, and 19 bases lay in between. The CDR3 sequence is CASRDCFIFYEQYF. DNA for the CDR3: TGTGCCTCCCGGGACTGCTTTATCTTCTACGAGCAGTACTTC. The variable domain in full, with the rest retrieved from reference TRBV30 and TRBJ2-7, is SQTIHQWPATLVQPVGSPLSLECTVEGTSNPNLYWYRQAAGRGLQLLFYSVGIGQISSEVPQNLSASRPQDRQFILSSKKLLLSDSGFYLCASRDCFIFYEQYFGPGTRLTVT.

The gene calls are TRBV15 and TRBJ2-1; 7 positions match TRBD1. With V trimmed by 0 bases and J by 3 bases, 11 bases remained unmatched. There are 18 residues in the CDR3. The germline V gene has CDR1 LNHNV and CDR2 YYDKDF (reference sequence). Written as DNA, the CDR3 is TGTGCCACCAGCAGAGACGGTTACAGGGGAGAAGGCTACAATGAGCAGTTCTTC. It is translated as CATSRDGYRGEGYNEQFF. Drawing the rest from reference TRBV15 and TRBJ2-1, the complete variable domain is DAMVIQNPRYQVTQFGKPVTLSCSQTLNHNVMYWYQQKSSQAPKLLFHYYDKDFNNEADTPDNFQSRRPNTSFCFLDIRSPGLGDTAMYLCATSRDGYRGEGYNEQFFGPGTRLTVL.

This chain joins TRBV29-1 and TRBJ2-7, with D perhaps TRBD2 (5 bases). The CDR3 consists of 12 residues. CDR1 and CDR2 (germline): SQVTM, ANQGSEA. Between the trimmed V and J ends, which lost 4 bases and 3 bases, there was a span of 10 bases. This CDR3 is CSVVGGYYEQYF. The CDR3 nucleotides read TGCAGCGTTGTAGGCGGGTACTACGAGCAGTACTTC.

The chain is built from TRBV5-1 and TRBJ2-5; the D gene is possibly TRBD1 (6 bases). CDR1 SGHRS and CDR2 YFSETQ come from the germline V gene. The CDR3 runs 13 residues. Deletions cut 8 bases from V and 2 bases from J, with 13 bases between. DNA of the CDR3: TGCGCCAGGAGCCCGACAGGTCAAGAGACCCAGTACTTC. Protein: CARSPTGQETQYF. Combining the CDR3 with reference TRBV5-1 and TRBJ2-5 gives the whole variable domain KAGVTQTPRYLIKTRGQQVTLSCSPISGHRSVSWYQQTPGQGLQFLFEYFSETQRNKGNFPGRFSGRQFSNSRSEMNVSTLELGDSALYLCARSPTGQETQYFGPGTRLLVL.